This TCR beta chain came from a study of graft-versus-host responses after intestinal transplantation. Turning to the study itself: Recipients had transplants, and these were multivisceral, liver-intestinal, or isolated intestinal. Recipients were all induced with anti-thymocyte globulin, then given tacrolimus and steroids for roughly three years. General study findings and limits: Detected in recipient marrow were GvH clones, some of which were first observed in ileum or blood. Among circulating GvH clones, peak levels were associated with early post-transplant declines in HvG clones.

A note on this clone: The antigen remains unidentified.

Trimming shortened V by 4 bases and J by 8 bases, and 14 bases separated the two germline ends. Germline CDR1 and CDR2: MNHNY and SVGAGI (reference sequence). The CDR3 length is 14 residues. Clones were sequenced by immunoSEQ multiplex PCR, and TCRdb holds only the in-frame ones, with some missing. The table lists tens of thousands of clones, 80% to 95% of them singletons. This receptor was identified in a human patient who received an intestinal transplant, so some T cells may come from the graft donor. Sequencing used bone marrow, obtained around 730 days after intestinal transplantation. The chain carries TRBV6-6 and TRBJ1-4, with a tentative D call TRBD1 (5 bases). Here the CDR3 DNA reads TGTGCCAGCAGTTCTCCCAGGGAAGGAGAAAAACTGTTTTTT. Its translation is CASSSPREGEKLFF.